The 22 T cell receptor beta chains below come from one sample, sequenced in a study of long-term antiretroviral therapy in people with HIV. Survey-level immunoSEQ v3.0 assays were run. The data were produced by immunoSEQ multiplex PCR, yet TCRdb's version contains in-frame clones alone and is incomplete. This table has 20,000 or so clones, about 91% appearing once. The input for sequencing was unsorted PBMCs, taken 2.1 years after starting antiretroviral therapy. The receptors were gathered from a man in his late teens or twenties with HIV.

The V gene is TRBV15, the J gene TRBJ2-7; D might be TRBD2 (6 bases). This CDR3 has 14 amino acids. The germline CDR1 and CDR2 sequences are LNHNV and YYDKDF (reference sequence). V lost 0 bases and J 3 bases, leaving 9 bases between the germline ends. Written as DNA, the CDR3 is TGTGCCACCAGCAGAGAGGGTAGCGGCTACGAGCAGTACTTC. Residues: CATSREGSGYEQYF. Full variable domain (outside the CDR3, taken from reference TRBV15 and TRBJ2-7): DAMVIQNPRYQVTQFGKPVTLSCSQTLNHNVMYWYQQKSSQAPKLLFHYYDKDFNNEADTPDNFQSRRPNTSFCFLDIRSPGLGDTAMYLCATSREGSGYEQYFGPGTRLTVT.

The chain carries TRBV13 and TRBJ1-3; D is ambiguous. The CDR3 length is 17 residues. V lost 5 bases, J lost 0 bases, and 17 bases lay in between. In germline, CDR1 is PRHDT, CDR2 FYEKMQ (reference sequence). CDR3 nucleotides: TGTGCCAGCAGCCCCGGGCTCGAAGGGTCCTCTGGAAACACCATATATTTT. Residues: CASSPGLEGSSGNTIYF.

The J gene is TRBJ2-5, the V gene TRBV6-5, with TRBD2 matching 10 bases. The CDR3 length is 16 residues. CDR1 is MNHEY, CDR2 SVGAGI, per germline. Germline trimming cut 2 bases from V and 1 base from J; bases unmatched to any gene: 4. CDR3 in amino acids: CASSYPSGSPQETQYF. The CDR3 DNA is TGTGCCAGCAGTTACCCTAGCGGGAGCCCCCAAGAGACCCAGTACTTC.

This sequence joins TRBV23-1 and TRBJ1-3; D not certain. TRBV23-1 is an open reading frame, and its role is uncertain. This CDR3 spans 17 amino acids. The ends were cut back, 3 bases at V and 1 base at J, with 16 bases in the middle. Written as DNA, the CDR3 is TGCGCCAGCAGTCAGTCGGACGGTTACAGTTCTGGAAACACCATATATTTT. This translates into CASSQSDGYSSGNTIYF.

This chain uses TRBV7-2 with TRBJ1-5, with 7 bases aligning to TRBD1. Germline trimming cut 1 base from V and 6 bases from J; bases unmatched to any gene: 6. CDR1 SGHTA and CDR2 FQGNSA come from the germline V gene. CDR3 length: 15 amino acids. The CDR3 spells CASSLDRGGGQPQHF. CDR3 DNA: TGTGCCAGCAGCTTAGACAGGGGAGGAGGTCAGCCCCAGCATTTT.

CDR3 DNA sequence: TGTGCCAGCAGCTTGGTGGGACAGGGGGCAAGCGAGCAGTACTTC. Protein: CASSLVGQGASEQYF. The rearrangement uses TRBV5-4 and TRBJ2-7, with 12 nucleotides matching TRBD1. Per germline, CDR1 SGHNT and CDR2 YYREEE (reference sequence). CDR3 length equals 15 residues. After removal of 0 bases from V and 6 bases from J, the junction contained 4 bases not matched to a gene.

The genes are TRBV7-9 and TRBJ2-7, with D maybe TRBD2 (6 bases). Germline lookup yields CDR1 SEHNR and CDR2 FQNEAQ (reference sequence). V was shortened by 5 bases and J by 2 bases, with 16 bases between the two germline ends. The CDR3 is 15 residues long. This CDR3 reads CASSPSAGYAYEQYF. Here the CDR3 DNA reads TGTGCCAGCAGCCCGAGTGCGGGGTATGCCTACGAGCAGTACTTC.

The chain has TRBV11-2 and TRBJ2-1; tentative D call: TRBD2 (5 bases). The CDR3 spans 14 residues. V lost 1 base, J lost 9 bases, and 13 bases lay in between. Germline CDR1 and CDR2: SGHAT and FQNNGV. In DNA, the CDR3 is TGTGCCAGCAGCTTAGTGACCCGGGGTGGTGAGCAGTTCTTC. Its translation: CASSLVTRGGEQFF.

The V call is TRBV6-6, the J call TRBJ1-5; perhaps TRBD1 as D (5 bases). The CDR3 has 14 residues. V dropped 2 bases and J dropped 4 bases, with 9 bases sitting between them. Germline CDR1 MNHNY, CDR2 SVGAGI (reference sequence). CDR3 sequence reads: CASSYGTGNQPQHF. The DNA for the CDR3 is TGTGCCAGCAGTTACGGGACCGGAAATCAGCCCCAGCATTTT.

The chain combines TRBV7-9 with TRBJ2-7; 10 bases map to TRBD1. This CDR3 has 14 amino acids. Germline values: CDR1 SEHNR, CDR2 FQNEAQ (reference sequence). J lost 9 bases, V lost 5 bases, and 10 bases had no gene match. CDR3 nucleotide sequence: TGTGCCAGCAGCCTCACGGGGACAGGGGAAGTGCAGTACTTC. Its protein product is CASSLTGTGEVQYF.

About this clone itself: One junction end disagrees with the germline gene, perhaps due to a read error. The rearrangement joins TRBV19 to TRBJ1-2; 12 nucleotides align to TRBD1. The CDR3 is 13 residues long. Germline CDR1 is LNHDA and CDR2 is SQIVND (reference sequence). CDR3 nucleotides: TGTGCCAGTAGTACTGGGGACAGGGGGCGCGTGGCCTTC. Translation: CASSTGDRGRVAF.

J is TRBJ2-7 and V is TRBV5-3, with D possibly TRBD2 on 5 matching bases. TRBV5-3 is reported as an ORF; its role is uncertain. This CDR3 spans 16 amino acids. The V gene lost 6 bases and the J gene lost 0 bases, with 19 bases spanning the gap. In nucleotides, the CDR3 is TGTGCCAGAATCAGTAACCTGGACTCCTGCTCCTACGAGCAGTACTTC. Translated, it gives CARISNLDSCSYEQYF.

V usage is TRBV4-3 and J usage is TRBJ2-2, with D hard to call. V was pared by 1 base and J by 0 bases, with 15 bases between. CDR1 is LGHNA and CDR2 is YSLEER in the germline V gene. The CDR3 extends over 18 amino acids. CDR3: CASSQVHPPNTNTGELFF. Here the CDR3 DNA reads TGCGCCAGCAGCCAAGTTCATCCTCCCAATACGAACACCGGGGAGCTGTTTTTT.

This CDR3 reads CASSATGGVNTGELFF. CDR3 sequence (DNA): TGTGCCAGCAGCGCAACGGGGGGCGTTAACACCGGGGAGCTGTTTTTT. The gene calls are TRBV9 and TRBJ2-2, with D possibly TRBD2 on 7 matching bases. Germline assignment: CDR1 SGDLS and CDR2 YYNGEE. V gave up 3 bases and J gave up 2 bases, with 14 bases separating them. CDR3 length: 16 amino acids.

The V and J genes are TRBV19 and TRBJ2-7; unclear D gene. Looked up from germline, CDR1 is LNHDA and CDR2 is SQIVND (reference sequence). The CDR3 spans 10 residues. V dropped 6 bases and J dropped 5 bases, with 5 bases sitting between them. The CDR3 DNA reads as TGTGCCAGTAGGCTACACGAGCAGTACTTC. Translating it yields CASRLHEQYF.

The chain has TRBV18 and TRBJ1-2; tentative D call: TRBD1 (6 bases). This CDR3 is 15 amino acids long. CDR1 and CDR2 from the germline V gene are KGHSH and LQKENI. V lost 5 bases and J 5 bases, leaving 18 bases between the germline ends. As DNA, the CDR3 is TGTGCCAGCTCAACAACGTCCACAGGGTCATATGGCTACACCTTC. Translated, it gives CASSTTSTGSYGYTF.

This sequence joins TRBV7-9 and TRBJ1-5; 7 bases agree with TRBD1. Germline CDR1 is SEHNR and CDR2 is FQNEAQ (reference sequence). Unmatched junction bases numbered 12, after V lost 5 bases and J lost 8 bases. This CDR3 has 15 residues. The CDR3 DNA follows: TGTGCCAGCAGCCCAGGCGGGAACAGGGGCGAGCCCCAGCATTTT. Protein: CASSPGGNRGEPQHF. The full variable domain, its missing parts supplied by reference TRBV7-9 and TRBJ1-5, is DTGVSQNPRHKITKRGQNVTFRCDPISEHNRLYWYRQTLGQGPEFLTYFQNEAQLEKSRLLSDRFSAERPKGSFSTLEIQRTEQGDSAMYLCASSPGGNRGEPQHFGDGTRLSIL.

V is TRBV25-1 and J is TRBJ2-7; 7 bases map to TRBD1. Germline V gene data show CDR1 as MGHDK and CDR2 as SYGVNS. The CDR3 contains 13 residues. J lost 6 bases, V lost 8 bases, and 10 bases had no gene match. The CDR3 reads CASGYRGVAEQYF. CDR3 nucleotides: TGTGCCAGCGGGTACAGGGGTGTCGCCGAGCAGTACTTC.

The chain uses TRBV5-6 and TRBJ2-7, with 8 bases matching TRBD1. The CDR3 covers 15 residues. Germline trimming cut 4 bases from V and 0 bases from J; bases unmatched to any gene: 6. Germline V gene lookup returns CDR1 SGHDT and CDR2 YYEEEE. The CDR3 sequence: CASSLRDRSSYEQYF. As DNA, the CDR3 is TGTGCCAGCAGCCTCCGGGACAGGAGCTCCTACGAGCAGTACTTC. The whole variable domain, filled in from reference TRBV5-6 and TRBJ2-7, reads DAGVTQSPTHLIKTRGQQVTLRCSPKSGHDTVSWYQQALGQGPQFIFQYYEEEERQRGNFPDRFSGHQFPNYSSELNVNALLLGDSALYLCASSLRDRSSYEQYFGPGTRLTVT.

The chain joins TRBV5-6 to TRBJ1-2; possible D gene TRBD1, 5 bases. Deletions cut 4 bases from V and 4 bases from J, with 14 bases between. The germline V gene encodes CDR1 SGHDT and CDR2 YYEEEE. The length of the CDR3 is 14 residues. CDR3 sequence reads: CASSRGVLGYGYTF. As DNA, the CDR3 is TGTGCCAGCAGCAGAGGGGTATTGGGCTATGGCTACACCTTC. The full variable domain, completed using reference TRBV5-6 and TRBJ1-2, is DAGVTQSPTHLIKTRGQQVTLRCSPKSGHDTVSWYQQALGQGPQFIFQYYEEEERQRGNFPDRFSGHQFPNYSSELNVNALLLGDSALYLCASSRGVLGYGYTFGSGTRLTVV.

The genes are TRBV14 and TRBJ2-7; TRBD1 aligns across 8 bases. The V gene's germline CDR1 is SGHDN and CDR2 FVKESK. This CDR3 has 15 amino acids. V was pared by 0 bases and J by 5 bases, with 6 bases of the junction left unmatched. The CDR3 region is CASSQEGQGADEQYF. CDR3 in DNA: TGTGCCAGCAGCCAAGAAGGACAGGGTGCCGACGAGCAGTACTTC.

J is TRBJ2-7 and V is TRBV5-1; perhaps TRBD2 as D (7 bases). In germline, CDR1 is SGHRS, CDR2 YFSETQ. The CDR3 sequence is 13 residues long. The V end was cut by 0 bases, the J end by 5 bases, with 9 bases between. The CDR3 protein is CASSLGGGDEQYF. CDR3 sequence (DNA): TGCGCCAGCAGCTTGGGAGGGGGGGACGAGCAGTACTTC.